This TCR beta chain stems from a study of OX40 agonist ivuxolimab in advanced cancers. This table comes from immunoSEQ multiplex PCR, and its TCRdb copy is limited to in-frame clones, with some not included. This sample has some 70,000 clones, with 75% to 90% found just once. Germline V gives CDR1 MDHEN, CDR2 SYDVKM. V lost 5 bases and J lost 4, with 17 bases in between. This CDR3 is built from 15 residues. Patients had blood sampled at baseline and again on cycle 4 day 1 and cycle 7 day 1. Sequences were derived from CD4+ or CD8+ T cells sorted from blood, sampled in a trial of the OX40 agonist ivuxolimab. This TCR was recovered from an adult with an advanced solid tumor such as melanoma, head and neck, liver or kidney cancer. V is TRBV28 and J is TRBJ1-2; the D is unclear. The CDR3 nucleotides are TGTGCCAGCAGTCCCGGCGACCTGGAAAGCTATGGCTACACCTTC. Translating gives CASSPGDLESYGYTF.